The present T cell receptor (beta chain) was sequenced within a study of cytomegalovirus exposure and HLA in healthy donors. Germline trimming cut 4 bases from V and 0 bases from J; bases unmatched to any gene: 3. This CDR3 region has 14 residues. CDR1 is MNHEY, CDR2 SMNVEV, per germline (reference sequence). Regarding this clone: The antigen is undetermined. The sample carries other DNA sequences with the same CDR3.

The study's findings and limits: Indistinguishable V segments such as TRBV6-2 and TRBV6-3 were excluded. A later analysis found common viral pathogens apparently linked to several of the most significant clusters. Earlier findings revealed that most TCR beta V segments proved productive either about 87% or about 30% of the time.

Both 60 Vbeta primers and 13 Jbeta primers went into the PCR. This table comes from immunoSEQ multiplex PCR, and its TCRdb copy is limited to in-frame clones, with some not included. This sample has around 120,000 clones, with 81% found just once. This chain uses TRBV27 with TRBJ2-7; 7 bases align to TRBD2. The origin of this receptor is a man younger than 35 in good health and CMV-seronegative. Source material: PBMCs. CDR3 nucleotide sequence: TGTGCCAGCAGTTGGGGGGGGAGCTCCTACGAGCAGTACTTC. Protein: CASSWGGSSYEQYF.